Listed below are T cell receptor beta chains from one sample, sequenced in a study of blood T cell repertoires in COVID-19. Using immunoSEQ multiplex PCR, the repertoire was profiled, and TCRdb retains in-frame clones only, with some absent. The sample carries about 440,000 clones, about 91% recorded once. Sequencing was done on a sample of peripheral blood. The origin of the receptors is a woman between 45 and 65 years old with COVID-19, enrolled during active disease. Both conserved end residues are part of each CDR3. The order of the fields is clone size, J gene, D gene, V gene, CDR3 protein, CDR3 DNA. D genes are given only for firm matches. Some rows have no size entry. The others give once, few or many, or a class for an expanded clone.

clone size: NA; J gene: TRBJ1-4; D gene: NA; V gene: TRBV6-5; CDR3 protein: CASSYSMGGAGEKLFF; CDR3 DNA: TGTGCCAGCAGTTACTCGATGGGGGGGGCAGGCGAAAAACTGTTTTTT
clone size: once; J gene: TRBJ2-6; D gene: TRBD2; V gene: TRBV19; CDR3 protein: CASSTPTSGGRFSGANVLTF; CDR3 DNA: TGTGCCAGTAGTACCCCCACTAGCGGGGGACGTTTCTCTGGGGCCAACGTCCTGACTTTC
clone size: NA; J gene: TRBJ1-2; D gene: TRBD1; V gene: TRBV6-2/TRBV6-3; CDR3 protein: CASSLQGAAGYTF; CDR3 DNA: TGTGCCAGCAGCTTACAGGGGGCGGCTGGCTACACCTTC
clone size: NA; J gene: TRBJ2-3; D gene: NA; V gene: TRBV9; CDR3 protein: CASSVEGVDTQYF; CDR3 DNA: TGTGCCAGCAGCGTAGAGGGGGTGGATACGCAGTATTTT
clone size: NA; J gene: TRBJ1-5; D gene: NA; V gene: TRBV2; CDR3 protein: CASSGGSGENQPQHF; CDR3 DNA: TGTGCCAGCAGTGGTGGGTCAGGGGAGAATCAGCCCCAGCATTTT
clone size: NA; J gene: TRBJ1-1; D gene: NA; V gene: TRBV6-5; CDR3 protein: CASNRAGHTEAFF; CDR3 DNA: TGTGCCAGTAACAGGGCAGGTCACACTGAAGCTTTCTTT
clone size: NA; J gene: TRBJ1-2; D gene: NA; V gene: TRBV6-5; CDR3 protein: CASRGLESGHGYTF; CDR3 DNA: TGTGCCAGCAGGGGGCTGGAGTCTGGACATGGCTACACCTTC
clone size: few; J gene: TRBJ1-5; D gene: TRBD1; V gene: TRBV4-1; CDR3 protein: CASSQSGGRGEPQHF; CDR3 DNA: TGCGCCAGCAGCCAGTCAGGGGGCCGAGGGGAGCCCCAGCATTTT
clone size: NA; J gene: TRBJ1-4; D gene: TRBD1; V gene: TRBV2; CDR3 protein: CASSEATGGSEKLFF; CDR3 DNA: TGTGCCAGCAGTGAAGCAACAGGGGGGAGTGAAAAACTGTTTTTT
clone size: NA; J gene: TRBJ1-3; D gene: NA; V gene: TRBV6-5; CDR3 protein: CASSYSKRSGNTIYF; CDR3 DNA: TGTGCCAGCAGTTACTCCAAGCGTTCTGGAAACACCATATATTTT